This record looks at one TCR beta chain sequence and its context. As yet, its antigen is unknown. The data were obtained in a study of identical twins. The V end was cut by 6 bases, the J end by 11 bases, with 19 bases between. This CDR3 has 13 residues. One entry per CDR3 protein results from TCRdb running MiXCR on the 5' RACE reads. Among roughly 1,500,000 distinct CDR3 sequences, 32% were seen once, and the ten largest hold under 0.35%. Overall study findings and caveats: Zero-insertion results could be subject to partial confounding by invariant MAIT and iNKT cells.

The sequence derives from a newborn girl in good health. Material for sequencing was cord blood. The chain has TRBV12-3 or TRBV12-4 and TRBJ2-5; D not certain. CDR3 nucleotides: TGTGCCAGCAGGTTTTCACGTTACAATGAGCAGTACTTC. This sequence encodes CASRFSRYNEQYF.